Presented here are 25 T cell receptor beta chains from one specimen sequenced in a study of shared clonotypes between healthy human individuals. Libraries were prepared by immunoSEQ multiplex PCR; TCRdb keeps only in-frame clonotypes and omits some of them. The sample lists around 650,000 clones; 96% were seen once. Naive CD8 cells comprised CD45RO-negative, CCR7-positively selected cells, excluding terminally differentiated effector memory CD45RA+ cells. Material for sequencing was naive CD8+ T cells sorted from blood. Every receptor here comes from a woman aged 25 to 39 in good health.

The sample holds one count of this clone. The chain recombines TRBV9 with TRBJ1-4; TRBD1 matches 9 bases. The CDR3 covers 15 residues. Germline V gene lookup returns CDR1 SGDLS and CDR2 YYNGEE. The ends lost 2 bases at V and 7 bases at J; junction bases unmatched: 6. The CDR3 sequence: CASSVGQGFSEKLFF. CDR3 in DNA: TGTGCCAGCAGCGTCGGACAGGGGTTTAGTGAAAAACTGTTTTTT.

The genes are TRBV19 and TRBJ1-2; D ambiguous. V was cut by 3 bases and J by 1 base, with 18 bases left in between. The CDR3 totals 17 residues. CDR1 is LNHDA and CDR2 is SQIVND in the germline V gene (reference sequence). This CDR3 reads CASSMDGSYSLNYGYTF. The CDR3 nucleotides are TGTGCCAGTAGTATGGACGGATCCTACTCCCTTAACTATGGCTACACCTTC.

The rearrangement links TRBV6-5 to TRBJ2-7; D call uncertain. Trimming shortened V by 5 bases and J by 3 bases, and 14 bases separated the two germline ends. The CDR3 spans 14 residues. From germline, CDR1 is MNHEY and CDR2 SVGAGI. The CDR3 DNA reads TGTGCCAGCAGTCACGACCAGCAGTACTACGAGCAGTACTTC. Amino acid sequence: CASSHDQQYYEQYF.

V usage is TRBV5-1 and J usage is TRBJ2-3; D possibly corresponds to TRBD1 (6 bases). Germline lookup yields CDR1 SGHRS and CDR2 YFSETQ. V lost 10 bases, J lost 5 bases, and 20 bases lay in between. This CDR3 contains 14 residues. The CDR3 loop is CASQPGDFQDTQYF. The CDR3 DNA sequence: TGCGCCTCCCAACCAGGGGATTTCCAAGATACGCAGTATTTT.

The chain recombines TRBV28 with TRBJ1-5; D possibly corresponds to TRBD1 (6 bases). CDR3 size: 15 residues. The V end lost 7 bases, the J end lost 2 bases, and 15 bases lay between the germline ends. The germline V gene has CDR1 MDHEN and CDR2 SYDVKM. Here the CDR3 DNA reads TGTGCCAGCACCTTACAGGGAAGGGGCAATCAGCCCCAGCATTTT. It specifies CASTLQGRGNQPQHF.

The chain uses TRBV27 and TRBJ2-2; a possible D gene is TRBD2 (5 bases). There are 14 residues in the CDR3. Trimming took off 8 bases at V and 0 bases at J, with 10 bases between the two ends. Germline CDR1 and CDR2: MNHEY and SMNVEV (reference sequence). In nucleotides, the CDR3 is TGTGCCAGCGCTGGACTTTCGAACACCGGGGAGCTGTTTTTT. Its protein is CASAGLSNTGELFF.

This clone was counted once. The gene calls are TRBV29-1 and TRBJ2-1, with D possibly TRBD1 on 5 matching bases. Trimming took 0 bases from V and 10 from J, leaving 10 bases between them. Germline V gene sequence: CDR1 SQVTM, CDR2 ANQGSEA. This CDR3 region has 12 residues. The CDR3 here is CSVEDGAYEQFF. The CDR3 DNA sequence: TGCAGCGTTGAAGATGGGGCTTACGAGCAGTTCTTC.

The chain links TRBV19 to TRBJ2-1; D gene uncertain. The ends were cut back, 6 bases at V and 4 bases at J, with 10 bases in the middle. The CDR3 has 13 residues. CDR1 is LNHDA and CDR2 is SQIVND in the germline V gene (reference sequence). The CDR3 loop is CASSSGFYNEQFF. The CDR3 DNA is TGTGCCAGTAGCTCGGGCTTTTACAATGAGCAGTTCTTC.

V is TRBV2 and J is TRBJ2-3, with TRBD2 as a possible D gene (5 bases). The CDR3 has 13 amino acids. The germline V and J ends were trimmed by 5 bases and 6 bases, with 12 bases remaining between them. CDR1 SNHLY and CDR2 FYNNEI come from the germline V gene. The CDR3 sequence is CASSLDYSDTQYF. DNA for the CDR3: TGTGCCAGCAGTCTAGACTACAGTGATACGCAGTATTTT.

The chain is built from TRBV7-9 and TRBJ2-1; 14 bases fit TRBD2. Germline V lookup: CDR1 SEHNR, CDR2 FQNEAQ (reference sequence). Germline trimming cut 5 bases from V and 5 bases from J; bases unmatched to any gene: 14. This CDR3 has 19 amino acids. The CDR3 nucleotides are TGTGCCAGCAGCACGGGACTAGCGGGGGCACGCACTTTGGACAATGAGCAGTTCTTC. Protein sequence: CASSTGLAGARTLDNEQFF.

This rearrangement joins TRBV4-2 to TRBJ2-2; D is undetermined. Trimming shortened V by 1 base and J by 7 bases, and 10 bases separated the two germline ends. The germline gives CDR1 LGHNA, CDR2 YNFKEQ. The length of the CDR3 is 14 residues. This CDR3 reads CASSQGGSGGELFF. DNA for the CDR3: TGTGCCAGCAGCCAAGGCGGTAGTGGCGGGGAGCTGTTTTTT.

The chain links TRBV4-1 to TRBJ2-1; a possible D gene is TRBD2 (6 bases). V lost 0 bases and J lost 3, with 12 bases in between. There are 16 residues in the CDR3. In germline, CDR1 is MGHRA, CDR2 YSYEKL. The CDR3 sequence: CASSQDRGSGYNEQFF. The CDR3 bases are TGCGCCAGCAGCCAAGATCGAGGTAGCGGCTACAATGAGCAGTTCTTC.

The chain joins TRBV27 to TRBJ2-5; TRBD1 matches 11 bases. The DNA end is more similar to TRBJ2-7, so the J call may be wrong. The CDR3 spans 13 residues. Germline CDR1 reads MNHEY; CDR2 reads SMNVEV (reference sequence). The CDR3 protein is CASSPGTGGEQYF. Written as DNA, the CDR3 is TGTGCCAGCAGTCCCGGGACAGGGGGCGAGCAGTACTTC.

On this clone itself: Other nucleotide sequences from this sample produce the same CDR3. The CDR3 protein is CASSLGRSTYEQYF. In DNA, the CDR3 is TGTGCCAGCAGTTTGGGCCGCAGTACCTACGAGCAGTACTTC. V gene TRBV28 combines with J gene TRBJ2-7; no firm D call. This CDR3 spans 14 amino acids. Germline V gives CDR1 MDHEN, CDR2 SYDVKM. The germline V and J ends were trimmed by 3 bases and 2 bases, with 11 bases remaining between them. Full variable domain (rest looked up from reference TRBV28 and TRBJ2-7): DVKVTQSSRYLVKRTGEKVFLECVQDMDHENMFWYRQDPGLGLRLIYFSYDVKMKEKGDIPEGYSVSREKKERFSLILESASTNQTSMYLCASSLGRSTYEQYFGPGTRLTVT.

The chain has TRBV7-8 and TRBJ2-3, with D perhaps matching TRBD2 (5 bases). Germline CDR1 and CDR2: SGHVS and FQNEAQ. Trimming shortened V by 3 bases and J by 4 bases, and 20 bases separated the two germline ends. This CDR3 spans 17 amino acids. The CDR3 DNA sequence: TGTGCCAGCAGCTTCCCCATGGCTAGCAGTTTGGCAGATACGCAGTATTTT. Protein product: CASSFPMASSLADTQYF.

V usage is TRBV27 and J usage is TRBJ2-3, with 9 bases aligning to TRBD2. Germline V CDR1 and CDR2: MNHEY, SMNVEV (reference sequence). The CDR3 covers 14 residues. With 3 bases clipped from V and 7 bases from J, the junction kept 5 bases outside the gene matches. Written as DNA, the CDR3 is TGTGCCAGCAGTTTTGCGGGAGGGCCTTATACGCAGTATTTT. Amino acids: CASSFAGGPYTQYF.

The chain combines TRBV28 with TRBJ2-5, with a possible D match to TRBD1 (5 bases). CDR1 MDHEN and CDR2 SYDVKM come from the germline V gene. The CDR3 extends over 15 amino acids. V was shortened by 7 bases and J by 1 base, with 16 bases between the two germline ends. CDR3 in amino acids: CASTSLGLVQETQYF. In nucleotides, the CDR3 is TGTGCCAGCACCTCGCTGGGGCTAGTCCAAGAGACCCAGTACTTC.

The V call is TRBV21-1, the J call TRBJ2-7; whether TRBD1, the table's D call, matches the DNA was not checked. TRBV21-1 is given as a pseudogene. CDR3 length: 13 residues. The CDR3 nucleotides read TGTGCCAGCAGCAAGTCGGCAGGGGCCGAGCAGTACTTC. Translation: CASSKSAGAEQYF.

The chain has TRBV21-1 and TRBJ1-3; TRBD1, as called in the table, went unchecked against the DNA. TRBV21-1 is shown as a pseudogene. The CDR3 extends over 16 amino acids. The CDR3 DNA reads TGTGCCAGCAGGGACCACAGGGATGGGACTGGAAACACCATATATTTT. This encodes CASRDHRDGTGNTIYF.

The gene calls are TRBV13 and TRBJ1-2, with 7 bases lining up with TRBD1. The trim removed 0 bases at V and 1 base at J, leaving 5 bases unmatched. The CDR3 runs to 16 residues. Germline CDR1 PRHDT, CDR2 FYEKMQ (reference sequence). The CDR3 sequence: CASSLGGQTDNYGYTF. The CDR3 nucleotides are TGTGCCAGCAGCTTAGGGGGACAGACAGATAACTATGGCTACACCTTC.

Comments on this clone: Other DNA sequences in this specimen translate into the identical CDR3. The rearrangement joins TRBV5-6 to TRBJ2-7; possible D gene TRBD2, 5 bases. V shed 0 bases and J shed 6 bases, with 7 bases lying between them. CDR1 is SGHDT, CDR2 YYEEEE, per germline. There are 12 residues in the CDR3. The CDR3 sequence: CASSLVAGEQYF. The CDR3 coding sequence is TGTGCCAGCAGCTTGGTCGCGGGCGAGCAGTACTTC.

This chain joins TRBV4-1 and TRBJ2-3, with D possibly matching TRBD2 (5 bases). Germline V gives CDR1 MGHRA, CDR2 YSYEKL. The CDR3 extends over 14 amino acids. V was cut by 3 bases and J by 6 bases, with 13 bases left in between. In DNA form, the CDR3 reads TGCGCCAGCAGCCATACTAGATCATTGGATACGCAGTATTTT. This sequence encodes CASSHTRSLDTQYF.

The chain employs TRBV4-2 and TRBJ2-1; no definite D call. Deletions cut 1 base from V and 12 bases from J, with 13 bases between. The CDR3 runs to 13 residues. Germline V lookup: CDR1 LGHNA, CDR2 YNFKEQ. CDR3 coding DNA: TGTGCCAGCAGCCAAGTATCCGACCCCTGGCAGTTCTTC. Translating gives CASSQVSDPWQFF.

The chain is built from TRBV7-3 and TRBJ2-5; 9 bases line up with TRBD1. The CDR3 is made up of 14 amino acids. In germline, CDR1 is SGHTA, CDR2 FQGTGA. J was trimmed by 5 bases and V by 3 bases; bases with no gene match: 4. This CDR3 is CASSFTGGAETQYF. CDR3 nucleotide sequence: TGTGCCAGCAGCTTTACAGGGGGCGCGGAGACCCAGTACTTC.

The rearrangement links TRBV19 to TRBJ2-3; 8 bases are shared with TRBD2. This CDR3 is 20 amino acids long. Germline V CDR1 and CDR2: LNHDA, SQIVND (reference sequence). Trimming took 5 bases from V and 0 from J; bases not matched to a gene: 19. Written as DNA, the CDR3 is TGTGCCAGTAGTTCCTCGGGACTAGTCATGTGGGGATCTAGCACAGATACGCAGTATTTT. Encoded protein: CASSSSGLVMWGSSTDTQYF.